Here is one T cell receptor beta chain with its context. Its target is unknown. This entry belongs to a study of cytomegalovirus exposure and HLA in healthy donors. Study findings and constraints: Across all donors, roughly uniform sequencing depth was an assumption of the presence/absence analyses. Altogether, 150 to 200 TCR beta chains were recorded as cytomegalovirus-associated.

The PCR contained 60 Vbeta and 13 Jbeta primers. Sequencing was performed with immunoSEQ multiplex PCR; in TCRdb, only in-frame clones are kept and a portion is missing. The data show fewer than 80,000 clones, 60% to 75% seen once. The CDR3 is 17 residues long. CDR1 and CDR2 from the germline V gene are SGHAT and FQNNGV. The V segment lost 5 bases and the J segment 3 bases; nucleotides outside the gene matches: 9. Sequenced sample: PBMCs. This TCR was recovered from a woman in her sixties in good health and CMV-seropositive. The chain is built from TRBV11-2 and TRBJ2-7; 14 bases align to TRBD2. Written as DNA, the CDR3 is TGTGCCAGCAGCGGAGGACTAGCGGGGGGCCTAATCTACGAGCAGTACTTC. Its protein is CASSGGLAGGLIYEQYF.